This T cell receptor (beta chain) was observed in a study of cytomegalovirus exposure and HLA in healthy donors. The germline CDR1 and CDR2 sequences are MDHEN and SYDVKM. This CDR3 has 15 amino acids. Losses at the gene ends were 5 bases for V and 3 bases for J; bases not matched to a gene: 2. Primers included in the PCR were 60 Vbeta and 13 Jbeta primers. Clones were sequenced by immunoSEQ multiplex PCR, and TCRdb holds only the in-frame ones, with some missing. The profile shows 100,000 to 150,000 clones, around 80% of them singletons. These donors, healthy bone marrow donors, were studied. The rearrangement joins TRBV28 to TRBJ1-6, with TRBD1 matching 9 bases. This clonotype was obtained from a man in his thirties or forties in good health and CMV-seronegative. Sequences were obtained from PBMCs. This CDR3 is CASSRGQGYNSPLHF. DNA for the CDR3: TGTGCCAGCAGTAGGGGACAGGGCTATAATTCACCCCTCCACTTT.